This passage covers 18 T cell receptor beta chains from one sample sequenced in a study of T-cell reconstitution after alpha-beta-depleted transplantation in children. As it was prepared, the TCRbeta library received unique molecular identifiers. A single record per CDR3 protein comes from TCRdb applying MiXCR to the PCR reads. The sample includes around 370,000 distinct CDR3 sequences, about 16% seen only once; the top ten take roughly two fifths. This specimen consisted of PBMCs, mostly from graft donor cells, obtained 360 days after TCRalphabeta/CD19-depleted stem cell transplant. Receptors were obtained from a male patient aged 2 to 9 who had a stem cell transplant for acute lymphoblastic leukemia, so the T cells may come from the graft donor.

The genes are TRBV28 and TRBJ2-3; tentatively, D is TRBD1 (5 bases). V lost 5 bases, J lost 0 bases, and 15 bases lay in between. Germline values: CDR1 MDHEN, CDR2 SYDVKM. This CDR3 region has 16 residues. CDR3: CASSPPTVLSTDTQYF. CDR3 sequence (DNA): TGTGCCAGCAGTCCCCCGACAGTTCTTAGCACAGATACGCAGTATTTT.

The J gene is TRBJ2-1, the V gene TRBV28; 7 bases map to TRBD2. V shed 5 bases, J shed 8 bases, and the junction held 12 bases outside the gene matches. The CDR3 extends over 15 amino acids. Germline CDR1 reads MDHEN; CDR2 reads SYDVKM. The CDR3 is CASSPWTRRVDEQFF. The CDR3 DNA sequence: TGTGCCAGCAGTCCCTGGACTAGACGTGTTGATGAGCAGTTCTTC.

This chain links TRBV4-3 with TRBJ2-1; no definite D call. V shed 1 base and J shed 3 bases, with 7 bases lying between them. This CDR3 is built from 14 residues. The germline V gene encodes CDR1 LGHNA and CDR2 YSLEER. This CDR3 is CASSQVRLYNEQFF. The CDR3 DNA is TGCGCCAGCAGCCAAGTGAGACTCTACAATGAGCAGTTCTTC.

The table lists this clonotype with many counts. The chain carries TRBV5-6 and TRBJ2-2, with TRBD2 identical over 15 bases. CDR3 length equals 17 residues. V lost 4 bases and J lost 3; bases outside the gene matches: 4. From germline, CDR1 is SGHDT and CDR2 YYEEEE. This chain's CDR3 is CASSGTSGRPDTGELFF. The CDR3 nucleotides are TGTGCCAGCAGCGGGACTAGCGGGAGGCCCGACACCGGGGAGCTGTTTTTT.

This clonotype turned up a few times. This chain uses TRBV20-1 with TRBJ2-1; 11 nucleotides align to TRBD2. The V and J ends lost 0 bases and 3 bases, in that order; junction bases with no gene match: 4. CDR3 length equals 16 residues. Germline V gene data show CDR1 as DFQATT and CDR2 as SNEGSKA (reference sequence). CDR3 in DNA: TGCAGTGCTAGAGACCGGGGACTAGCGGACTACAATGAGCAGTTCTTC. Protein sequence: CSARDRGLADYNEQFF.

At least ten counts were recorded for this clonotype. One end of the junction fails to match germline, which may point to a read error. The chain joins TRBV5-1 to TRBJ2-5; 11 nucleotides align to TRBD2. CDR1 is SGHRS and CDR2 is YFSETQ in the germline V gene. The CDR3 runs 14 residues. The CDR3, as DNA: TGTGCCAGCAGCCCTGGACTAGCGGGAGAGACCCAGTACTTC. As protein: CASSPGLAGETQYF.

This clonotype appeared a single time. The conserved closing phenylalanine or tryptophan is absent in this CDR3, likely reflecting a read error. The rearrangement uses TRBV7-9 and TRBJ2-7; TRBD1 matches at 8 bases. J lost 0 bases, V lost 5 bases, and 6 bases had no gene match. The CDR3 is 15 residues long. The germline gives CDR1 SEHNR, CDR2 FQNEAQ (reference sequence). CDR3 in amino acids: CASSPEGTGSYEQYC. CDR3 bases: TGTGCCAGCAGCCCGGAGGGGACAGGCTCCTACGAGCAGTACTGC.

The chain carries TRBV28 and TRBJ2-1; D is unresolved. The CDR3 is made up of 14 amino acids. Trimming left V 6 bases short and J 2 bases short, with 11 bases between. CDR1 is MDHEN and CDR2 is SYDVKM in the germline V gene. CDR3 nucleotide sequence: TGTGCCAGCAGGCCCCTACGAACCTACAATGAGCAGTTCTTC. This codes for CASRPLRTYNEQFF.

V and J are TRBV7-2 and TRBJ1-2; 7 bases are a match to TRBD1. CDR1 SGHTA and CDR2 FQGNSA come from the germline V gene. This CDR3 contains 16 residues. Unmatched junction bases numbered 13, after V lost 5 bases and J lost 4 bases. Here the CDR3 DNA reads TGTGCCAGCAGCCCCCGGCTGCACAGGGGACCCTATGGCTACACCTTC. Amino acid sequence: CASSPRLHRGPYGYTF.

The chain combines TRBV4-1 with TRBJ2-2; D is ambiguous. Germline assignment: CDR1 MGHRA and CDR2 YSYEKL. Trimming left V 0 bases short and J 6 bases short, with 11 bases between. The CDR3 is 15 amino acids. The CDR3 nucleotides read TGCGCCAGCAGCCAAGATCTGGTAGCCGCCGGGGAGCTGTTTTTT. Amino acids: CASSQDLVAAGELFF.

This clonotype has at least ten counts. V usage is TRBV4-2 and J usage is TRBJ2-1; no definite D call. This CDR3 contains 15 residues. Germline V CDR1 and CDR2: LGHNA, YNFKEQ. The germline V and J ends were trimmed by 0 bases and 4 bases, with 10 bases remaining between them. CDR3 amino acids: CASSQEGRDYNEQFF. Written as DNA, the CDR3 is TGTGCCAGCAGCCAAGAAGGTAGAGATTACAATGAGCAGTTCTTC.

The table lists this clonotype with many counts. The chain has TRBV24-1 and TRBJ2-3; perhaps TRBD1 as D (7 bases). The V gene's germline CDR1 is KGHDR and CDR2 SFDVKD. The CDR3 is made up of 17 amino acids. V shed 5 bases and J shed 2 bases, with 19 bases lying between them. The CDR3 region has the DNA TGTGCCACCAGTGGGGGAGGACAGGTAGGGGACACAGATACGCAGTATTTT. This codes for CATSGGGQVGDTDTQYF.

The CDR3 loop is CASSYSSGHNQPQHF. The DNA for the CDR3 is TGTGCCAGCAGTTATTCGTCAGGGCACAATCAGCCCCAGCATTTT. V usage is TRBV12-3 or TRBV12-4 and J usage is TRBJ1-5; tentatively, D is TRBD1 (5 bases). The CDR3 sequence is 15 residues long. The ends were cut back, 4 bases at V and 3 bases at J, with 13 bases in the middle.

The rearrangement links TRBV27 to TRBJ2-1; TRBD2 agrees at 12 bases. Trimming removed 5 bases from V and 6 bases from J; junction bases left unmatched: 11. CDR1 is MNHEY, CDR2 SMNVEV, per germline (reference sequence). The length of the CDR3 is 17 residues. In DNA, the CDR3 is TGTGCCAGCAGTCCCCCTCCGCTAGCGGGAGGGCCCAATGAGCAGTTCTTC. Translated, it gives CASSPPPLAGGPNEQFF.

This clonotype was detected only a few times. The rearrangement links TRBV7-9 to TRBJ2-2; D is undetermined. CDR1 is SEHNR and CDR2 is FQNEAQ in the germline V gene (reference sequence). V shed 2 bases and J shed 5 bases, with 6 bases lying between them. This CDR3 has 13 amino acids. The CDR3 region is CASSLRTTGELFF. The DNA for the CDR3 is TGTGCCAGCAGCTTAAGGACGACCGGGGAGCTGTTTTTT.

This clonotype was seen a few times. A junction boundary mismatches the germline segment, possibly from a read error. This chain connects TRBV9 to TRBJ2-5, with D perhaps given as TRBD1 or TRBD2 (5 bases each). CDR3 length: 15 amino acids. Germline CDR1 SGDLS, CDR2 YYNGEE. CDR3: CASSVLGVRQETRYF. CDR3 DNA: TGTGCCAGCAGCGTCTTGGGGGTACGGCAAGAGACCCGGTACTTC.

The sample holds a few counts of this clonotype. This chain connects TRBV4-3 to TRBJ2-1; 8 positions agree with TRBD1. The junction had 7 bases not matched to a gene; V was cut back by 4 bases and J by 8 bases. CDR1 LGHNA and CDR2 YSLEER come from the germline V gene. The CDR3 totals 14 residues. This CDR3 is CASSLGTGFYEQFF. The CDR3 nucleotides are TGCGCCAGCAGCCTCGGGACAGGTTTCTATGAGCAGTTCTTC.

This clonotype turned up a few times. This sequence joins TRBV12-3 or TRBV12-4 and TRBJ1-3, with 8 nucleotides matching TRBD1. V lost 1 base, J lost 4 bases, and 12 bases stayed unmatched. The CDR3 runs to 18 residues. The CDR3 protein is CASSLGGQGLVPGNTIYF. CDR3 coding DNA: TGTGCCAGCAGTTTAGGAGGACAGGGTCTTGTCCCGGGAAACACCATATATTTT.